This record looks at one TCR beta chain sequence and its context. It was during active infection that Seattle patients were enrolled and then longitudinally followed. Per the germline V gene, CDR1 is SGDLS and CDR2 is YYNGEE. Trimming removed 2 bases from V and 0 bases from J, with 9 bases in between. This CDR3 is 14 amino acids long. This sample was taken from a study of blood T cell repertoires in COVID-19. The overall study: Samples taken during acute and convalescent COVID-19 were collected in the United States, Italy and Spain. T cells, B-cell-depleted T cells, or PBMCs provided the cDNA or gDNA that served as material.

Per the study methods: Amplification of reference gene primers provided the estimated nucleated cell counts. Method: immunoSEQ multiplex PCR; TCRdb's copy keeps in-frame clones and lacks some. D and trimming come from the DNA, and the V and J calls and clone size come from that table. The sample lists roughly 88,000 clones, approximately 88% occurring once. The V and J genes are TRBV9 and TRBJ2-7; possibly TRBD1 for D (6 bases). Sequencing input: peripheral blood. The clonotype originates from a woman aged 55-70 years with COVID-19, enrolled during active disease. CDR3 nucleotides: TGTGCCAGCAGCGTGGGGACACACTCCTACGAGCAGTACTTC. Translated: CASSVGTHSYEQYF.